This TCR beta chain was profiled in a study of CD8 T cells in Susac syndrome. cDNA came from 0.5 to 1 ug RNA primed by random hexamers. TCRdb analysed the immunoSEQ multiplex PCR reads with MiXCR anew, one entry per CDR3 protein. The profile shows roughly 180,000 distinct CDR3 sequences, over 85% of them singletons. Germline V lookup: CDR1 SNHLY, CDR2 FYNNEI. V was clipped by 8 bases and J by 6 bases, with 16 bases between them. The length of the CDR3 is 13 residues. The clonotype originates from a human donor in good health. J is TRBJ1-2 and V is TRBV2; weak D call: TRBD1 (6 bases). Source material: CD4+ T cells from PBMCs. The chain's CDR3 is CASHRVGGNGYTF. Here the CDR3 DNA reads TGTGCCAGCCACAGGGTGGGAGGAAATGGCTACACCTTC.